This T cell receptor (beta chain) originates from a study of T cell clonality in common variable immunodeficiency. This clone was observed many times. The read falls 3 residues short of the CDR3 end, and the missing part is taken from the germline J gene. Profiled with immunoSEQ multiplex PCR; TCRdb holds only in-frame clones, not every one. There are about 34,000 clones in the sample, none observed a single time. The length of the CDR3 is 13 residues. Germline V gives CDR1 DFQATT, CDR2 SNEGSKA (reference sequence). Trimming shortened V by 6 bases and J by 1 base, and 12 bases separated the two germline ends.

The sequence was collected from a person aged 18-70 years in good health. Sequencing used peripheral blood mononuclear cells. The chain joins TRBV20-1 to TRBJ1-1; D remains ambiguous. Incomplete CDR3 DNA: TGCAGTGCCCGACCCCGGGGGAACACTGAA. Translating it yields CSARPRGNTE. The whole CDR3 region reads CSARPRGNTEAFF.